Each of the 9 T cell receptor beta chains below was sequenced from the same sample in a study of blood T cells in healthy people across ages. PCR was performed a second time for about 7 to 12 cycles using a sample-barcoded 5' primer and a J-beta primer mix. Each CDR3 protein gets one entry after TCRdb re-called the 5' RACE reads with MiXCR. The sample records approximately 1.5 million distinct CDR3 sequences, roughly a third being singletons. Source material: blood. These receptors all stem from a woman aged 25 to 39 in good health.

Points on this clonotype: A junction end diverges from the germline sequence, so it may reflect a read error. The chain joins TRBV4-1 to TRBJ1-1, with 7 bases lining up with TRBD1. CDR3 length: 16 residues. Germline V gives CDR1 MGHRA, CDR2 YSYEKL. CDR3 sequence (DNA): TGCGCCTGCAGCCGCGGGACAGCCACCGTCTTCACTGAAGCTTTCTTT. Its translation is CACSRGTATVFTEAFF.

The rearrangement uses TRBV9 and TRBJ2-3, with TRBD2 identical over 9 bases. The CDR3 is 15 residues long. Germline V CDR1 and CDR2: SGDLS, YYNGEE. J lost 5 bases, V lost 2 bases, and 6 bases had no gene match. The CDR3 bases are TGTGCCAGCAGCGTTGCGGGACTAGCAAAAGATACGCAGTATTTT. It specifies CASSVAGLAKDTQYF.

The V and J genes are TRBV5-1 and TRBJ2-1; D is possibly TRBD1 or TRBD2 (5 bases each). This CDR3 region has 15 residues. With 0 bases removed from V and 6 bases from J, the gap between germline ends came to 13 bases. Germline V gene lookup returns CDR1 SGHRS and CDR2 YFSETQ. The CDR3 is CASSLDRFRGNEQFF. In DNA, the CDR3 is TGCGCCAGCAGCTTGGACAGGTTCCGGGGCAATGAGCAGTTCTTC.

This clonotype was seen a few times. The chain links TRBV5-1 to TRBJ1-4; weak D call: TRBD1 (5 bases). V gave up 4 bases and J gave up 1 base, with 11 bases separating them. The CDR3 spans 15 residues. Germline V gives CDR1 SGHRS, CDR2 YFSETQ. The CDR3 region has the DNA TGCGCCAGCAGCCGACGCGGGGGAACTAATGAAAAACTGTTTTTT. This sequence encodes CASSRRGGTNEKLFF.

V is TRBV9 and J is TRBJ1-4; the D is unclear. Germline lookup yields CDR1 SGDLS and CDR2 YYNGEE. The length of the CDR3 is 14 residues. The V and J ends lost 0 bases and 4 bases respectively, with 7 bases between them. For the CDR3, the DNA is TGTGCCAGCAGCGTAGGGCAGTTTAATGAAAAACTGTTTTTT. It codes for CASSVGQFNEKLFF.

The rearrangement links TRBV3-1 to TRBJ1-5; weak D call: TRBD1 (5 bases). Germline values: CDR1 LGHDT, CDR2 YNNKEL (reference sequence). The germline V and J ends were trimmed by 4 bases and 10 bases, with 17 bases remaining between them. The CDR3 spans 14 residues. CDR3 DNA sequence: TGTGCCAGCAGCCCCGGGACCCTTGGTCAACCCCAGCATTTT. Protein: CASSPGTLGQPQHF.

This clonotype was picked up a small number of times. The J gene is TRBJ2-3, the V gene TRBV11-2, with D perhaps given as TRBD1 or TRBD2 (5 bases each). The CDR3 covers 17 residues. With 5 bases removed from V and 3 bases from J, the gap between germline ends came to 21 bases. Looked up from germline, CDR1 is SGHAT and CDR2 is FQNNGV. The chain's CDR3 is CASSPSHPLGVTDTQYF. The CDR3 DNA reads TGTGCCAGCAGCCCTTCCCACCCGTTGGGGGTTACAGATACGCAGTATTTT.

There are a few counts of this clonotype. V and J are TRBV12-3 or TRBV12-4 and TRBJ1-5; no clear D. The CDR3 has 15 amino acids. V was pared by 2 bases and J by 1 base, with 9 bases between. CDR3 protein: CASSLTSDSNQPQHF. The CDR3 DNA follows: TGTGCCAGCAGTTTAACCTCAGACAGCAATCAGCCCCAGCATTTT.

This clonotype was seen ten or more times. J is TRBJ2-1 and V is TRBV27; 8 nucleotides line up with TRBD2. CDR1 and CDR2 from the germline V gene are MNHEY and SMNVEV (reference sequence). There are 16 residues in the CDR3. The junction had 4 bases not matched to a gene; V was cut back by 0 bases and J by 3 bases. CDR3 in amino acids: CASSLSAGGSYNEQFF. The CDR3 bases are TGTGCCAGCAGTTTATCGGCGGGAGGAAGCTACAATGAGCAGTTCTTC.